Below, 20 T cell receptor beta chains from the same sample are listed, as sequenced in a study of blood T cell repertoires in COVID-19. Data came from immunoSEQ multiplex PCR; TCRdb stores just in-frame clones and leaves some out. The sample holds some 83,000 clones, roughly 85% seen once. Input material: peripheral blood. The receptors stem from a woman older than 75 with active or convalescent COVID-19.

The chain couples TRBV6-1 to TRBJ1-2; 8 positions agree with TRBD1. This CDR3 is built from 14 residues. With 6 bases clipped from V and 10 bases from J, the junction kept 13 bases outside the gene matches. CDR1 MNHNS and CDR2 SASEGT come from the germline V gene. In DNA form, the CDR3 reads TGTGCCAGCAGCGATTGGACAGGGCGGTCGGACTACACCTTC. This gives the protein CASSDWTGRSDYTF.

This clone was counted a single time. This sequence joins TRBV7-2 and TRBJ2-1, with 13 bases that match TRBD2. V trimming: 5 bases; J trimming: 0 bases; junction bases outside the gene matches: 7. Germline CDR1 is SGHTA and CDR2 is FQGNSA. The CDR3 loop spans 18 amino acids. CDR3 sequence: CASSGGTSGARSYNEQFF. The CDR3 region has the DNA TGTGCCAGCAGCGGAGGGACTAGCGGGGCGCGCTCCTACAATGAGCAGTTCTTC.

This chain links TRBV28 with TRBJ2-5; 8 bases are a match to TRBD1. J gave up 5 bases and V 4 bases, and 6 bases lay outside the gene matches. The CDR3 is 14 residues long. Germline values: CDR1 MDHEN, CDR2 SYDVKM. CDR3 loop: CASSYLDRDETQYF. DNA of the CDR3: TGTGCCAGCAGTTATTTGGACAGGGATGAGACCCAGTACTTC.

The chain joins TRBV1 to TRBJ1-2. TRBV1 is a known pseudogene. CDR3 size: 13 residues. The CDR3 here is CTSSGVQGGAVNF. The CDR3 coding sequence is TGCACCAGCAGCGGGGTCCAAGGGGGGGCAGTCAACTTC.

J is TRBJ1-1 and V is TRBV7-2, with a possible D match to TRBD1 (6 bases). This CDR3 has 14 amino acids. Per the germline V gene, CDR1 is SGHTA and CDR2 is FQGNSA. V was shortened by 4 bases and J by 4 bases, with 13 bases between the two germline ends. Here the CDR3 DNA reads TGTGCCAGCAGCTCTCAGGGGTATGGCACTGAAGCTTTCTTT. Translation: CASSSQGYGTEAFF.

The chain carries TRBV15 and TRBJ2-4, with D hard to call. Trimming took 3 bases from V and 1 from J, leaving 13 bases between them. CDR1 LNHNV and CDR2 YYDKDF come from the germline V gene (reference sequence). The CDR3 has 16 residues. The CDR3 coding sequence is TGTGCCACCAGCAGCTACAGTCTTGGGGCCAAAAACATTCAGTACTTC. It translates to CATSSYSLGAKNIQYF.

The chain is built from TRBV28 and TRBJ1-1, with 7 bases that match TRBD1. Germline CDR1 and CDR2: MDHEN and SYDVKM. Trimming took 4 bases from V and 0 from J; bases not matched to a gene: 8. This CDR3 comprises 16 residues. The CDR3: CASSSLGQLLNTEAFF. The CDR3 DNA reads as TGTGCCAGCAGTTCGTTGGGACAGCTATTGAACACTGAAGCTTTCTTT.

The V gene is TRBV3-1 (or the pseudogene TRBV3-2), the J gene TRBJ2-3, with 11 bases lining up with TRBD2. This CDR3 contains 19 residues. V lost 1 base to trimming and J lost 2 bases; unmatched junction nucleotides: 11. The germline CDR1 and CDR2 sequences are LGHDT and YNNKEL (reference sequence). For the CDR3, the DNA is TGTGCCAGCAGCCAAGTCGTTAGCGGGGGGGCCATCTACACAGATACGCAGTATTTT. Protein: CASSQVVSGGAIYTDTQYF.

A few counts support this clone. J is TRBJ2-1 and V is TRBV6-2 or TRBV6-3; TRBD2 aligns across 10 bases. This CDR3 region has 17 residues. Germline-derived CDR1 and CDR2 are MNHEY and SVGEGT. The V segment lost 4 bases and the J segment 4 bases; nucleotides outside the gene matches: 10. The DNA of the CDR3 is TGTGCCAGCAGTTCCCGTAAGAGCGGGAGGGATTACAATGAGCAGTTCTTC. This gives the protein CASSSRKSGRDYNEQFF.

V usage is TRBV14 and J usage is TRBJ2-1; 12 bases line up with TRBD2. With V trimmed by 3 bases and J by 2 bases, 2 bases remained unmatched. Germline assignment: CDR1 SGHDN and CDR2 FVKESK. The CDR3 sequence is 16 residues long. The CDR3 nucleotides are TGTGCCAGCAGCCATCTAGCGGGAGGGCCCTACAATGAGCAGTTCTTC. It yields the protein CASSHLAGGPYNEQFF.

This sequence joins TRBV11-2 and TRBJ2-2, with TRBD2 matching over 7 bases. The CDR3 covers 15 residues. Germline-derived CDR1 and CDR2 are SGHAT and FQNNGV. With 5 bases clipped from V and 0 bases from J, the junction kept 3 bases outside the gene matches. This CDR3 reads CASSPGLTNTGELFF. The CDR3 DNA sequence: TGTGCCAGCAGCCCGGGACTAACGAACACCGGGGAGCTGTTTTTT.

The genes are TRBV27 and TRBJ1-2, with D possibly being TRBD1 (6 bases). CDR1 is MNHEY and CDR2 is SMNVEV in the germline V gene (reference sequence). Trimming left V 5 bases short and J 6 bases short, with 19 bases between. The CDR3 has 15 amino acids. The CDR3 DNA is TGTGCCAGCAGTCCAAAAACGGGGGGCGCTGATGGCTACACCTTC. Translated: CASSPKTGGADGYTF.

The chain employs TRBV11-2 and TRBJ2-3; 11 bases match TRBD2. The germline CDR1 and CDR2 sequences are SGHAT and FQNNGV. Trimming cost V 1 base and J 2 bases; bases outside gene matches: 8. The CDR3 extends over 18 amino acids. CDR3 loop: CASSLGDIAGGFTDTQYF. The CDR3 bases are TGTGCCAGCAGCTTAGGGGACATAGCGGGAGGGTTCACAGATACGCAGTATTTT.

The chain is built from TRBV28 and TRBJ2-3; 7 nucleotides align to TRBD1. CDR3 length equals 15 residues. With V trimmed by 1 base and J by 6 bases, 7 bases remained unmatched. The germline V gene encodes CDR1 MDHEN and CDR2 SYDVKM. This chain's CDR3 is CASSLLGSRGDTQYF. The CDR3 DNA follows: TGTGCCAGCAGTTTATTGGGAAGCAGGGGGGATACGCAGTATTTT.

The chain employs TRBV10-3 and TRBJ1-1; tentatively, D is TRBD1 (5 bases). The CDR3 loop spans 16 amino acids. Germline V gene sequence: CDR1 ENHRY, CDR2 SYGVKD. Trimming took off 3 bases at V and 1 base at J, with 15 bases between the two ends. CDR3 loop: CAISDPIRRGNTEAFF. In DNA, the CDR3 is TGTGCCATCAGTGACCCGATAAGGAGGGGGAACACTGAAGCTTTCTTT.

This chain links TRBV7-2 with TRBJ1-1; 8 bases line up with TRBD1. With 3 bases clipped from V and 6 bases from J, the junction kept 6 bases outside the gene matches. CDR1 and CDR2 from the germline V gene are SGHTA and FQGNSA. This CDR3 contains 14 residues. The CDR3 here is CASSFDRGRAEAFF. The CDR3, as DNA: TGTGCCAGCAGCTTCGACAGGGGACGGGCTGAAGCTTTCTTT.

The rearrangement joins TRBV2 to TRBJ2-4; D perhaps matches TRBD1 (6 bases). This CDR3 is built from 15 residues. Germline values: CDR1 SNHLY, CDR2 FYNNEI. The ends were cut back, 4 bases at V and 1 base at J, with 11 bases in the middle. In DNA form, the CDR3 reads TGTGCCAGCAGTGGTCAGGGGTTGGCCAAAAACATTCAGTACTTC. It translates to CASSGQGLAKNIQYF.

The chain employs TRBV19 and TRBJ1-5; the D gene is possibly TRBD1 (5 bases). The CDR3 loop spans 16 amino acids. Deletions cut 1 base from V and 8 bases from J, with 18 bases between. From germline, CDR1 is LNHDA and CDR2 SQIVND (reference sequence). CDR3 region: CASSIVGEGVVKPQHF. The CDR3 coding sequence is TGTGCCAGTAGTATAGTAGGAGAAGGGGTAGTAAAGCCCCAGCATTTT.

V is TRBV29-1 and J is TRBJ2-1; possible D gene TRBD2, 5 bases. This CDR3 is 12 amino acids long. Looked up from germline, CDR1 is SQVTM and CDR2 is ANQGSEA. V was shortened by 2 bases and J by 11 bases, with 13 bases between the two germline ends. The CDR3 nucleotides read TGCAGCGTTGAACCCCTGGGGAGACAGCAGTTCTTC. Translated, it gives CSVEPLGRQQFF.

This chain links TRBV27 with TRBJ1-4; 7 bases line up with TRBD1. The V and J ends lost 2 bases and 8 bases, in that order; junction bases with no gene match: 5. The CDR3 is 14 residues long. Germline CDR1 and CDR2: MNHEY and SMNVEV (reference sequence). CDR3 sequence (DNA): TGTGCCAGCAGTTTAAACAGGGGAGGAGAAAAACTGTTTTTT. Its protein is CASSLNRGGEKLFF.